The 7 T cell receptor beta chains below come from one sample, sequenced in a study of cytomegalovirus exposure and HLA in healthy donors. The assay was immunoSEQ multiplex PCR, and TCRdb's table has in-frame clones only and misses some. The data hold 150,000 to 170,000 clones, with 65% to 90% observed a single time. The sequencing sample was made of PBMCs. The origin of the receptors is a man aged 18 to 35 in good health and CMV-seropositive.

The J gene is TRBJ2-7, the V gene TRBV4-1; possibly TRBD2 for D (5 bases). V dropped 3 bases and J dropped 4 bases, with 16 bases sitting between them. Germline CDR1 and CDR2: MGHRA and YSYEKL. CDR3 size: 15 residues. The CDR3 sequence: CASSQGSAVEYEQYF. CDR3 in DNA: TGCGCCAGCAGCCAGGGTAGCGCAGTTGAGTACGAGCAGTACTTC.

J is TRBJ2-3 and V is TRBV28; 9 nucleotides match TRBD1. The J segment lost 2 bases and the V segment lost 7 bases, leaving 7 bases of the junction unmatched. The V gene's germline CDR1 is MDHEN and CDR2 SYDVKM. CDR3 length: 15 amino acids. CDR3 coding DNA: TGTGCCAGCATCATGGGGACAGGGACCACAGATACGCAGTATTTT. Translated, it gives CASIMGTGTTDTQYF.

V usage is TRBV28 and J usage is TRBJ2-7; 8 bases line up with TRBD1. The CDR3 runs 15 residues. The ends lost 5 bases at V and 2 bases at J; junction bases unmatched: 8. The germline V gene encodes CDR1 MDHEN and CDR2 SYDVKM. DNA for the CDR3: TGTGCCAGCAGTCGATCCGGGACAGGCGCCTACGAGCAGTACTTC. Its protein product is CASSRSGTGAYEQYF.

This clone occurred once. This rearrangement joins TRBV4-3 to TRBJ2-1, with D perhaps TRBD1 (5 bases). Germline V CDR1 and CDR2: LGHNA, YSLEER. There are 14 residues in the CDR3. With 1 base removed from V and 8 bases from J, the gap between germline ends came to 12 bases. CDR3 sequence reads: CASSQVLRVYEQFF. The DNA of the CDR3 is TGCGCCAGCAGCCAAGTGCTCAGGGTCTATGAGCAGTTCTTC.

The gene calls are TRBV6-5 and TRBJ1-4; D remains ambiguous. Germline V CDR1 and CDR2: MNHEY, SVGAGI. The CDR3 is made up of 14 amino acids. V was trimmed by 3 bases and J by 3 bases, leaving 8 bases between them. CDR3 in DNA: TGTGCCAGCAGTTATGACACCTCTAATGAAAAACTGTTTTTT. Translated: CASSYDTSNEKLFF.

The chain has TRBV6-5 and TRBJ2-3; TRBD1 agrees at 9 bases. The CDR3 is made up of 15 amino acids. V shed 0 bases and J 7 bases; nucleotides not matched to a gene: 5. Germline V gene data show CDR1 as MNHEY and CDR2 as SVGAGI. The CDR3 region is CASSYSRTGVNTQYF. The CDR3 DNA is TGTGCCAGCAGTTACTCTCGGACAGGGGTGAATACGCAGTATTTT.

V gene TRBV11-3 combines with J gene TRBJ2-5; unclear D gene. The CDR3 spans 13 residues. Germline V gene lookup returns CDR1 SGHNT and CDR2 YENEEA. Trimming left V 4 bases short and J 5 bases short, with 11 bases between. CDR3 DNA: TGTGCCAGCAGCTGGTCCCCCGGTGAGACCCAGTACTTC. Translated: CASSWSPGETQYF.